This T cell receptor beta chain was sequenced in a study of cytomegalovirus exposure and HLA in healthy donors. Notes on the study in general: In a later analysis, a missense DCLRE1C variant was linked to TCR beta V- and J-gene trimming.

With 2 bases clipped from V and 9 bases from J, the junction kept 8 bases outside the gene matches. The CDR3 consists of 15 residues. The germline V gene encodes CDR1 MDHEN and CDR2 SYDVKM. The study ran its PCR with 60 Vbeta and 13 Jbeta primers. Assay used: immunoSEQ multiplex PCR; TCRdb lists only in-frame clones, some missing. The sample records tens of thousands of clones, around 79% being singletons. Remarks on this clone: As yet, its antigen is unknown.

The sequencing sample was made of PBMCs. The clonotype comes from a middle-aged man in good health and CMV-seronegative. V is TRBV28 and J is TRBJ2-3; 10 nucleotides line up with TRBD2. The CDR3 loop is CASSLQAGGSGTQYF. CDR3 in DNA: TGTGCCAGCAGTTTACAAGCGGGAGGGTCGGGGACGCAGTATTTT.